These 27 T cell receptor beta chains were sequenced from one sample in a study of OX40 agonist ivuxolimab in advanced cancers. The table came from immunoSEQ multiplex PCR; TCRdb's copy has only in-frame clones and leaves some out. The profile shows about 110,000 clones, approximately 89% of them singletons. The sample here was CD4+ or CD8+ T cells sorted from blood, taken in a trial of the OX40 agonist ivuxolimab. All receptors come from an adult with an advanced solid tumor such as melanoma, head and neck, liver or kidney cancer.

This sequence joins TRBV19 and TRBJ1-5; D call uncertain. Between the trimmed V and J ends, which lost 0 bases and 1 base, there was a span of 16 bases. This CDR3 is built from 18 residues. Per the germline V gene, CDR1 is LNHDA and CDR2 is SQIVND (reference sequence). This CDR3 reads CASSIDLWGTLSNQPQHF. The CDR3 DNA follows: TGTGCCAGTAGTATAGATCTCTGGGGAACCCTCAGCAATCAGCCCCAGCATTTT.

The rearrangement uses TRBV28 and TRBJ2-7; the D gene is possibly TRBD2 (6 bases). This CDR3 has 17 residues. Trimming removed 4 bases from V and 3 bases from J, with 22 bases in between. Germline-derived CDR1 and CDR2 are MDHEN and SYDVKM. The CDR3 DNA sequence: TGTGCCAGCAGTTCCTCCTCTTTAGCGGAGCTTAGCTACGAGCAGTACTTC. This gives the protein CASSSSSLAELSYEQYF.

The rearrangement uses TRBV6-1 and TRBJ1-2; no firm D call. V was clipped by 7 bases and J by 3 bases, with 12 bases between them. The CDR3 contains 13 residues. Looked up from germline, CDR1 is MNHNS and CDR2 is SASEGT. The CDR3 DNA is TGTGCCAGCACCTCCAGTTGGGACTATGGCTACACCTTC. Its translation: CASTSSWDYGYTF.

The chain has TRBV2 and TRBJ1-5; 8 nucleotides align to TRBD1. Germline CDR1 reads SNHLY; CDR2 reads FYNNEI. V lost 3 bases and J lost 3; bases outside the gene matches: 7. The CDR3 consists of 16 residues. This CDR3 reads CASSESGGGLNQPQHF. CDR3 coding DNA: TGTGCCAGCAGTGAGTCAGGGGGCGGTCTCAATCAGCCCCAGCATTTT. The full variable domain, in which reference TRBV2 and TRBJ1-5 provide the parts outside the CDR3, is EPEVTQTPSHQVTQMGQEVILRCVPISNHLYFYWYRQILGQKVEFLVSFYNNEISEKSEIFDDQFSVERPDGSNFTLKIRSTKLEDSAMYFCASSESGGGLNQPQHFGDGTRLSIL.

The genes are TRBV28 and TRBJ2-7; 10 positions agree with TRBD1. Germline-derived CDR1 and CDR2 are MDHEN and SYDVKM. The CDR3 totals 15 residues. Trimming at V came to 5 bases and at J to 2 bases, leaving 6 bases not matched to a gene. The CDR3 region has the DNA TGTGCCAGCAGTATTCAGACAGGGGGCACCTACGAGCAGTACTTC. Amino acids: CASSIQTGGTYEQYF.

CDR3 loop: CASSLLGLAGGRNEQFF. CDR3 sequence (DNA): TGTGCCAGCAGTTTACTTGGACTAGCGGGAGGTCGGAATGAGCAGTTCTTC. The V and J genes are TRBV27 and TRBJ2-1, with TRBD2 identical over 14 bases. CDR1 is MNHEY, CDR2 SMNVEV, per germline (reference sequence). The CDR3 consists of 17 residues. J was trimmed by 7 bases and V by 2 bases; bases with no gene match: 7.

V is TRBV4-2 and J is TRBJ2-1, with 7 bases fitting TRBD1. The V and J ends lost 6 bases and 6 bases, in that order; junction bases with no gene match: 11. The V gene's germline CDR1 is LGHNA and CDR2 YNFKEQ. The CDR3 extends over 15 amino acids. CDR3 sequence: CASSLQTQGFNEQFF. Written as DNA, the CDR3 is TGTGCCAGCAGTCTTCAGACACAGGGGTTCAATGAGCAGTTCTTC.

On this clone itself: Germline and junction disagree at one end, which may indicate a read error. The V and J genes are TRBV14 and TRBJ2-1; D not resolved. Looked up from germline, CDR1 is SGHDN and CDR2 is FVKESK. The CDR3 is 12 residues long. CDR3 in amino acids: CASSQEVGWVVF. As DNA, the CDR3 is TGTGCCAGCAGCCAAGAGGTCGGATGGGTAGTCTTC.

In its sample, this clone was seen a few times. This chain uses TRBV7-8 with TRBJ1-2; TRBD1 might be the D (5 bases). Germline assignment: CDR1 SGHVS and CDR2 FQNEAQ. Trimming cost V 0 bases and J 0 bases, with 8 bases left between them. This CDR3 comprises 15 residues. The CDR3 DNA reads TGTGCCAGCAGCTTAGCCCCAGGGTCTAACTATGGCTACACCTTC. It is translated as CASSLAPGSNYGYTF.

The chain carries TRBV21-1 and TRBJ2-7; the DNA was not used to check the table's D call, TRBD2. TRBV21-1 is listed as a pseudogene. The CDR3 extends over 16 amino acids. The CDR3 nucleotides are TGTGCCAGCAGCAAAGAGGAAGCGGGGCATACCTACGAGCAGTACTTC. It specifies CASSKEEAGHTYEQYF.

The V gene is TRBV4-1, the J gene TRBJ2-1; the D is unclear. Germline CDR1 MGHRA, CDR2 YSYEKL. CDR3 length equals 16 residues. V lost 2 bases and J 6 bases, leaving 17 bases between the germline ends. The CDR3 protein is CASSQTQTGPGNEQFF. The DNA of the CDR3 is TGCGCCAGCAGCCAAACGCAGACGGGCCCGGGCAATGAGCAGTTCTTC.

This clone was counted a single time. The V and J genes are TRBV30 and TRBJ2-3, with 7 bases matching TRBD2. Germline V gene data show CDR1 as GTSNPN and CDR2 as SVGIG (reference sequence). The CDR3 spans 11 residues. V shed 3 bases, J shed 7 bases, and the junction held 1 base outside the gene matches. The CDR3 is CAWRLANTQYF. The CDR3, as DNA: TGTGCCTGGAGACTAGCGAATACGCAGTATTTT.

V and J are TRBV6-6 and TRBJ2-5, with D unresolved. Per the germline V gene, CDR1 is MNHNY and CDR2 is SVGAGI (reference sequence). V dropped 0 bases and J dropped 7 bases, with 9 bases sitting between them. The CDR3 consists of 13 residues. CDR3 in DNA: TGTGCCAGCAGTTACTCGGCCTCTGGGACCCAGTACTTC. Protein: CASSYSASGTQYF.

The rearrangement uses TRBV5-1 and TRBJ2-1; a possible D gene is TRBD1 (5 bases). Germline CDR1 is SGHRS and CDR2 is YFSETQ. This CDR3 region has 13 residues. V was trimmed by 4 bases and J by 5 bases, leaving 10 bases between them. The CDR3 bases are TGCGCCAGCAGCCCCCCAGGGAACAATGAGCAGTTCTTC. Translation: CASSPPGNNEQFF.

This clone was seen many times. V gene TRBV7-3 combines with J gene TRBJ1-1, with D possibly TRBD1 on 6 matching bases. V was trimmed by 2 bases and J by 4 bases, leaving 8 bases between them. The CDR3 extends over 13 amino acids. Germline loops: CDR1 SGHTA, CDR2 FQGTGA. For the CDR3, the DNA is TGTGCCAGCAGCTTAGGAGGGGGCACTGAAGCTTTCTTT. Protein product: CASSLGGGTEAFF.

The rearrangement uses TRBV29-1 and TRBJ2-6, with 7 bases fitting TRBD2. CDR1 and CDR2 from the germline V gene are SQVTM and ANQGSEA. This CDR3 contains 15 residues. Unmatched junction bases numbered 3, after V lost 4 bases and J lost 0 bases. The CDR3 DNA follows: TGCAGCGTTGGAGCGGGACTCTCTGGGGCCAACGTCCTGACTTTC. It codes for CSVGAGLSGANVLTF.

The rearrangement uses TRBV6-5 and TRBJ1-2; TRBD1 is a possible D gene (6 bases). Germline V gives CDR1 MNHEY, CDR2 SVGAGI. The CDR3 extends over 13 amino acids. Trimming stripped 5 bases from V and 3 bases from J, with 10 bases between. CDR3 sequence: CASSLWTDYGYTF. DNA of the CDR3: TGTGCCAGCAGTCTATGGACAGACTATGGCTACACCTTC.

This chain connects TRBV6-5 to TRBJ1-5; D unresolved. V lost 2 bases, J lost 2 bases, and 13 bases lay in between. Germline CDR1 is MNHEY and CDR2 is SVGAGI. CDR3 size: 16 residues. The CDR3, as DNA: TGTGCCAGCAGTTACCCGACCCCCCATGGCAATCAGCCCCAGCATTTT. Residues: CASSYPTPHGNQPQHF.

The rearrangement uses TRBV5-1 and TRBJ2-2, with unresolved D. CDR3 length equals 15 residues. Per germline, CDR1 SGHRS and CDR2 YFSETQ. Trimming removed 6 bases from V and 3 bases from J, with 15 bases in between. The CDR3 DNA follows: TGCGCCAGCAAGGTGGGTAGCAGCTACACCGGGGAGCTGTTTTTT. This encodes CASKVGSSYTGELFF. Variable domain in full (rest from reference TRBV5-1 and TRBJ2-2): KAGVTQTPRYLIKTRGQQVTLSCSPISGHRSVSWYQQTPGQGLQFLFEYFSETQRNKGNFPGRFSGRQFSNSRSEMNVSTLELGDSALYLCASKVGSSYTGELFFGEGSRLTVL.

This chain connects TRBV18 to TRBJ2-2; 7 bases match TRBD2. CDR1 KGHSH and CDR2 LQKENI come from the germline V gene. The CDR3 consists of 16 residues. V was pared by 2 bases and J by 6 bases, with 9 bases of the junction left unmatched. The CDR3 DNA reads TGTGCCAGCTCACCATTAGAAGCGGGACTTTCCGGGGAGCTGTTTTTT. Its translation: CASSPLEAGLSGELFF.

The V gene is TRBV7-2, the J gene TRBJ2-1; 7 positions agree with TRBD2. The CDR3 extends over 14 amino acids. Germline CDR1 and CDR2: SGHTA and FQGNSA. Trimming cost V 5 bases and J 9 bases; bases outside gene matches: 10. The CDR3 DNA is TGTGCCAGCAGCAATGCGGGAGAACGCATTGAGCAGTTCTTC. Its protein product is CASSNAGERIEQFF.

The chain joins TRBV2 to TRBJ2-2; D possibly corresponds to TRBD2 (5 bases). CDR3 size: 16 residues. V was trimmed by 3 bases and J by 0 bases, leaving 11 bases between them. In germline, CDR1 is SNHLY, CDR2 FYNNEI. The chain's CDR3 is CASSDGDYANTGELFF. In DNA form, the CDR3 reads TGTGCCAGCAGTGACGGCGACTACGCGAACACCGGGGAGCTGTTTTTT.

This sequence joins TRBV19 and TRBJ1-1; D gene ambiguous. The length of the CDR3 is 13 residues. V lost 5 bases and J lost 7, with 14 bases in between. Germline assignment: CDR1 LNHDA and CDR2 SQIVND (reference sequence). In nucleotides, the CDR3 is TGTGCCAGTAGTCCACCAGACGGATATGAAGCTTTCTTT. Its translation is CASSPPDGYEAFF. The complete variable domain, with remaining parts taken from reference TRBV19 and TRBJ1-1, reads DGGITQSPKYLFRKEGQNVTLSCEQNLNHDAMYWYRQDPGQGLRLIYYSQIVNDFQKGDIAEGYSVSREKKESFPLTVTSAQKNPTAFYLCASSPPDGYEAFFGQGTRLTVV.

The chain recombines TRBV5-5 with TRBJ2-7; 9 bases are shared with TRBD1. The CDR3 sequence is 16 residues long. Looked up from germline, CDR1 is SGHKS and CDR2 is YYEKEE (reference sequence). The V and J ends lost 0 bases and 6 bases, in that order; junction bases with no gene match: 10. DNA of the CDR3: TGTGCCAGCAGCTTGGGCCCCGGGACAGGGTACAGCGAGCAGTACTTC. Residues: CASSLGPGTGYSEQYF.

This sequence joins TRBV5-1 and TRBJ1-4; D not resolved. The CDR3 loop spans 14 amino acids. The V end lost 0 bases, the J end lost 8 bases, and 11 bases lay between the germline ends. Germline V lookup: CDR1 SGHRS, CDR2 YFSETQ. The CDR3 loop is CASSLDGMREKLFF. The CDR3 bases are TGCGCCAGCAGCTTGGACGGGATGAGGGAAAAACTGTTTTTT.

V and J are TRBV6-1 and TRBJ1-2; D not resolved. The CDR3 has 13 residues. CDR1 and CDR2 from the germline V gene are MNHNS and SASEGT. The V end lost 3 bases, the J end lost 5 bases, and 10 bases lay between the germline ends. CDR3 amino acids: CASSDLGPYGYTF. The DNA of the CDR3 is TGTGCCAGCAGTGATTTAGGGCCTTATGGCTACACCTTC.

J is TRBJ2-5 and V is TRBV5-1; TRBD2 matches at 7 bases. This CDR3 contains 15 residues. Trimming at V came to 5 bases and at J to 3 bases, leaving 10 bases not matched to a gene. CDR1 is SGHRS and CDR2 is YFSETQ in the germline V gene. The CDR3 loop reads CASRGGGGMKETQYF. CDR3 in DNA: TGCGCCAGCAGAGGAGGCGGGGGAATGAAAGAGACCCAGTACTTC.